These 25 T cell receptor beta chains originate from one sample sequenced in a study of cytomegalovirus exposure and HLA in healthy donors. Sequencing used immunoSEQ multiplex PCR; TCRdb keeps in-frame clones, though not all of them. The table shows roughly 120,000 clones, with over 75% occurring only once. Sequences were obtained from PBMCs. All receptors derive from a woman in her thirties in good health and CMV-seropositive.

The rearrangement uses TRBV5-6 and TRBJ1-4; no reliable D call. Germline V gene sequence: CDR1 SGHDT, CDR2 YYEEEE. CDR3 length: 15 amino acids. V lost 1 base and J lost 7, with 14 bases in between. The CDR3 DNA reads TGTGCCAGCAGCTTGTACGGTCCTTCCATTGAAAAACTGTTTTTT. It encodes CASSLYGPSIEKLFF.

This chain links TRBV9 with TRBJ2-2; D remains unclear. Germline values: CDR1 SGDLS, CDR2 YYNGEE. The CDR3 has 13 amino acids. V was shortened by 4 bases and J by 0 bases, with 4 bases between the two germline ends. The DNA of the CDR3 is TGTGCCAGCAGCCCTTCGAACACCGGGGAGCTGTTTTTT. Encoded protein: CASSPSNTGELFF.

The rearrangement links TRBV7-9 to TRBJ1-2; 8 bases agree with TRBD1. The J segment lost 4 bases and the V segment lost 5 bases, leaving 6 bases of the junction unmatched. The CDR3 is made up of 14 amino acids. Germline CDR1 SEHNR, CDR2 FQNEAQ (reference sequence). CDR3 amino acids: CASSQGTGFYGYTF. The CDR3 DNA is TGTGCCAGCAGCCAAGGGACAGGATTCTATGGCTACACCTTC.

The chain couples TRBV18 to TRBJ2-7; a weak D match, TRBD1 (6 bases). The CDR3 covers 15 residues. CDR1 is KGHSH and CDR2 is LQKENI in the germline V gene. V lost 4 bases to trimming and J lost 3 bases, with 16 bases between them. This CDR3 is CASSQSHTGNYEQYF. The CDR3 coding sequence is TGTGCCAGCTCACAGTCCCACACAGGGAACTACGAGCAGTACTTC. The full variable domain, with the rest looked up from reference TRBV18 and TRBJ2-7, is NAGVMQNPRHLVRRRGQEARLRCSPMKGHSHVYWYRQLPEEGLKFMVYLQKENIIDESGMPKERFSAEFPKEGPSILRIQQVVRGDSAAYFCASSQSHTGNYEQYFGPGTRLTVT.

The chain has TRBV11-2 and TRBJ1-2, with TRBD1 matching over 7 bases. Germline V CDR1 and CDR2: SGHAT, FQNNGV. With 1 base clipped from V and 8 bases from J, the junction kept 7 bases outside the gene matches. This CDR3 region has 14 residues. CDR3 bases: TGTGCCAGCAGCTTAGGGATAGGGGGCCTGGGCTACACCTTC. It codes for CASSLGIGGLGYTF.

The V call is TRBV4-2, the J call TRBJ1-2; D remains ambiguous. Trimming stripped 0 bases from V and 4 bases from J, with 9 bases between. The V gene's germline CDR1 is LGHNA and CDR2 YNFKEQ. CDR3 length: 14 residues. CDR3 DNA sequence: TGTGCCAGCAGCCAAGATCCAACTTCCTATGGCTACACCTTC. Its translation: CASSQDPTSYGYTF.

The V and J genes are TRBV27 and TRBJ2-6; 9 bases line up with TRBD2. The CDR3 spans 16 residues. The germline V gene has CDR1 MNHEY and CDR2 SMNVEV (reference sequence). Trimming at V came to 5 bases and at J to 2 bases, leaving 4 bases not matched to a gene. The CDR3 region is CASSPLAGTGANVLTF. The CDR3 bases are TGTGCCAGCAGTCCTCTAGCGGGAACTGGGGCCAACGTCCTGACTTTC.

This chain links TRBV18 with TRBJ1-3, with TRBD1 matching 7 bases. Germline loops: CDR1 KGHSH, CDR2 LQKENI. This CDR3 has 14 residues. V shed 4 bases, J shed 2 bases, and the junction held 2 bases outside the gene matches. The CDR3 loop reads CASSHGTAGNTIYF. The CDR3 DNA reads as TGTGCCAGCTCACACGGGACAGCTGGAAACACCATATATTTT.

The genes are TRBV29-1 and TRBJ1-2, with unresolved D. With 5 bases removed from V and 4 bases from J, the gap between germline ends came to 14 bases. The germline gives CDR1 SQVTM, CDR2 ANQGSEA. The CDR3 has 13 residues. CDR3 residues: CSVPYPNTYGYTF. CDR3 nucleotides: TGCAGCGTTCCATACCCGAACACCTATGGCTACACCTTC.

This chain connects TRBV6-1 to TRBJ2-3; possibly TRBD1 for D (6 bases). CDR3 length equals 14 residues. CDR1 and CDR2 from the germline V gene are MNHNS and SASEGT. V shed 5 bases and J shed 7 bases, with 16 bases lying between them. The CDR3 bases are TGTGCCAGCAGTTCCGGGACAACCGCATATACGCAGTATTTT. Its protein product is CASSSGTTAYTQYF.

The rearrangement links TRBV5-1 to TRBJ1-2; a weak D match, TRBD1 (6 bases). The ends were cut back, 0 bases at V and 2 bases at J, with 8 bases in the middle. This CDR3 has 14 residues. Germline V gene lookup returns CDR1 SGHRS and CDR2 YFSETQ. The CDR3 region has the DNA TGCGCCAGCAGCTTGGGACAGGAGAACTATGGCTACACCTTC. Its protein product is CASSLGQENYGYTF. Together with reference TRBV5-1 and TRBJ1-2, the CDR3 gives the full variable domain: KAGVTQTPRYLIKTRGQQVTLSCSPISGHRSVSWYQQTPGQGLQFLFEYFSETQRNKGNFPGRFSGRQFSNSRSEMNVSTLELGDSALYLCASSLGQENYGYTFGSGTRLTVV.

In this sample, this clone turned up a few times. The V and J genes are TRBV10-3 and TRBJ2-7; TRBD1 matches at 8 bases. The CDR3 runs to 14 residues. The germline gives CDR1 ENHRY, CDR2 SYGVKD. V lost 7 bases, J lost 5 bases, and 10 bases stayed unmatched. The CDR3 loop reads CAINPGQVTNEQYF. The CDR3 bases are TGTGCCATCAATCCGGGACAGGTTACCAACGAGCAGTACTTC.

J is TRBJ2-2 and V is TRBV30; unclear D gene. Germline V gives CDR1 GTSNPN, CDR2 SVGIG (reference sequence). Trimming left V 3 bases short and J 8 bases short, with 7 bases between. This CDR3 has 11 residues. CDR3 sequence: CAWSLVGELFF. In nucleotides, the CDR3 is TGTGCCTGGAGCCTCGTGGGGGAGCTGTTTTTT.

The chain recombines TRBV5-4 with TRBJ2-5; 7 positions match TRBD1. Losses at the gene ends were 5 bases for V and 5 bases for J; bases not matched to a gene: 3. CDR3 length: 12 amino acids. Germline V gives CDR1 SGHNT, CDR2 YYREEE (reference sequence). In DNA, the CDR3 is TGTGCCAGCAGTGAGACAGGGGAGACCCAGTACTTC. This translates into CASSETGETQYF.

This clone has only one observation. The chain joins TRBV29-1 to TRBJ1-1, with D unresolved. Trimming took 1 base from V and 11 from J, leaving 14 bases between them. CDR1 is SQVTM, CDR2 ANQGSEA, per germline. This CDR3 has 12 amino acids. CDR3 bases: TGCAGCGTTGAAGTAGCCTCCGAGCGGGCTTTCTTT. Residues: CSVEVASERAFF.

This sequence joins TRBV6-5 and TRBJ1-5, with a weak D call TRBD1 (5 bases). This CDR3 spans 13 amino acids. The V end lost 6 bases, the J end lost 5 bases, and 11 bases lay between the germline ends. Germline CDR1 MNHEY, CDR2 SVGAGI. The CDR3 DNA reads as TGTGCCAGCAGGGCGTTCAGGGATCAGCCCCAGCATTTT. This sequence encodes CASRAFRDQPQHF.

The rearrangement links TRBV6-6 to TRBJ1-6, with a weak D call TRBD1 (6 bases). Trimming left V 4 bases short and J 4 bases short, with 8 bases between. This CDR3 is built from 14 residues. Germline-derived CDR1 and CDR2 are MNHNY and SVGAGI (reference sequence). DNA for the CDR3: TGTGCCAGCAGTTCGGACAGTTATAATTCACCCCTCCACTTT. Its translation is CASSSDSYNSPLHF.

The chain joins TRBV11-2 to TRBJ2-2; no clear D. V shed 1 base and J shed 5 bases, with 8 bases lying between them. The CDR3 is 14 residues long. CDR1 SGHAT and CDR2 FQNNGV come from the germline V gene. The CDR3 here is CASSLAVRTGELFF. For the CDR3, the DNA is TGTGCCAGCAGCTTAGCGGTCCGGACCGGGGAGCTGTTTTTT.

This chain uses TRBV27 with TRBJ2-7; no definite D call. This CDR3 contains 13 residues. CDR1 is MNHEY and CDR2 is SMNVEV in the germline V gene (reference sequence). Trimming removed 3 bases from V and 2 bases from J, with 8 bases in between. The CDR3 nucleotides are TGTGCCAGCAGTTTTACCAGTACCTACGAGCAGTACTTC. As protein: CASSFTSTYEQYF.

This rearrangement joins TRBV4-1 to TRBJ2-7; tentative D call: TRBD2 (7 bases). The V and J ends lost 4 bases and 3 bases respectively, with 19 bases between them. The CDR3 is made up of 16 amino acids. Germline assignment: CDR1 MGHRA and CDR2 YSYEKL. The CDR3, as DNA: TGCGCCAGCAGCCGGACTTCGCGGGGGCCCTTCTACGAGCAGTACTTC. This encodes CASSRTSRGPFYEQYF.

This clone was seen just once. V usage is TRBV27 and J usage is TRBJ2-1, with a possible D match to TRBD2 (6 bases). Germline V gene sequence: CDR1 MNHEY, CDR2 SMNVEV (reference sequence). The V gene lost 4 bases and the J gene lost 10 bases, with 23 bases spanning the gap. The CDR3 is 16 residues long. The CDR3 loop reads CASSSNLAHRGIEQFF. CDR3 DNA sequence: TGTGCCAGCAGTTCAAATCTAGCGCACCGGGGAATAGAGCAGTTCTTC.

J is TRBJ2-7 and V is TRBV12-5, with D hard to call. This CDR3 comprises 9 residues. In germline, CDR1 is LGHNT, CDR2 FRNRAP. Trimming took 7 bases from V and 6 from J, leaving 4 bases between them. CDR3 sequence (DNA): TGTGCTAGTGTACTCGAGCAGTACTTC. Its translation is CASVLEQYF.

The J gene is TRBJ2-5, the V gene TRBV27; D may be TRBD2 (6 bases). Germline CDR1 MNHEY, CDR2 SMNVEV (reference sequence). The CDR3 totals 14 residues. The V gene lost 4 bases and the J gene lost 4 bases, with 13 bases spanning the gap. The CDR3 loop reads CASSSRRGAETQYF. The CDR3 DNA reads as TGTGCCAGCAGTTCCCGGCGGGGTGCAGAGACCCAGTACTTC.

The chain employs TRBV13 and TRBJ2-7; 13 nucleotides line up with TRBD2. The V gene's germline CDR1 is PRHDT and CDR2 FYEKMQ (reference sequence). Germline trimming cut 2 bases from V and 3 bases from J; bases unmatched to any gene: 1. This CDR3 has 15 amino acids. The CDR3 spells CASSLRLAGGYEQYF. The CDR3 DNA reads TGTGCCAGCAGCTTAAGACTAGCGGGAGGCTACGAGCAGTACTTC.

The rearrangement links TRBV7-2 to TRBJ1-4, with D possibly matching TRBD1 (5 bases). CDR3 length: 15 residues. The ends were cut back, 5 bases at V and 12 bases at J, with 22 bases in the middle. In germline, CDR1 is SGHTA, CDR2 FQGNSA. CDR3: CASSPRQTSTEELFF. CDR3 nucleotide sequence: TGTGCCAGCAGCCCGAGACAGACATCCACCGAGGAACTGTTTTTT.